This TCR beta chain emerged from a study of tumor-infiltrating lymphocytes in primary liver carcinoma (dated by TCRdb to between 2016 and 2019). Background for the entire study: The five patients, three men and two women aged 30 to 69 years, had hepatocellular carcinoma (four) or combined HCC and intrahepatic cholangiocarcinoma (one). The five patients had tumors staged T1-T3 N0M0, with maximum diameters ranging from about 4.2 to 11 cm. Samples yielded roughly 3.5 to 7.5 million productive TCRbeta reads; read depth did not differ significantly between tissue types. TCRbeta repertoire sequencing, expression microarrays and whole-exome sequencing were combined in the study across five regions of each liver tumor, with adjacent normal tissue and blood also included. A total of about 35 specimens from 5 patients went through TCRbeta repertoire sequencing, namely 25 tumor regions, 5 adjacent noncancerous liver tissues and 5 peripheral blood samples. To link TCRbeta repertoire diversity to the local molecular phenotype, the 25 tumor region samples were profiled with Agilent mRNA microarrays. Reproducibility between technical replicate repertoires was high, with correlation coefficients above 0.98 and mean shared-clone rates about 0.9.

Details on this clonotype: No antigen is known for it. An end of the junction differs from the germline gene, which may be a read error.

Starting from roughly 540 ng total RNA, TCRbeta-specific cDNA was produced by reverse transcription with a constant-region primer and ProtoScript II reverse transcriptase. TCRbeta libraries were built with three nested multiplex PCR rounds, a slightly modified ARM-PCR procedure. Each of the first two PCR rounds ran for around 10 cycles using multiplex TRBV1-TRBV30 forward primers together with a Cbeta reverse primer. Sample barcodes and Illumina adapters were added in a final 25-cycle PCR using Deep VentR polymerase. Before sequencing, amplicons of 200-500 bp were gel-purified using a QIAquick gel extraction kit. TCRbeta amplicons were sequenced on an Illumina HiSeq 2500 with 250-bp paired-end reads. Processing in the source paper ran as follows. To recover full CDR3 sequences, reads were quality-trimmed using Trimmomatic v0.33 and paired reads were then merged using FLASH v1.2.11. V, D and J germline segments were assigned to the rearranged TCRbeta sequences by MiGEC v1.2.1b. VDJtools v1.0.0 computed clonotype statistics and Shannon-Wiener diversity indices. To reduce sampling bias, subsequent analyses other than the diversity analysis used only the 250 most abundant clonotypes in each sample. TCRdb reprocessed the public reads (quality trimming at Q25 with fastp, clone calling with MiXCR) and kept in-frame beta chains. Rows merge per CDR3 protein into single entries with the most common DNA and genes. These V and J calls rely on TCRdb rather than the paper's analysis. In all, the sample holds fewer than 110,000 distinct CDR3 sequences, and approximately 70% of those were seen once. The ten largest clones take up roughly 12% of the sample.

The germline V gene supplies CDR1 SGHAT and CDR2 FQNNGV. From cysteine to phenylalanine, the CDR3 is 14 amino acids long. Only the CDR3 portion is preserved as DNA: 42 bases, with reading frame beginning at the first base. What the work shows at the level of the full study, not this receptor alone: Compared with blood, tumors had a significantly larger share of the repertoire taken up by the top 250 clones (p = 0.039). Repertoire overlap was found to be higher between tumor regions (mean roughly 35%) than between tumor-adjacent (approximately 17%) or tumor-blood (about 15%) pairs, consistent with antigen-driven expansion. Because sequencing covered only the TCR beta chain and unpaired alpha chains were not captured, true repertoire diversity is likely underestimated. The study included only five patients, and the authors note findings should be validated in a larger study. Because the samples were bulk and unsorted, CD4+ and CD8+ T cell repertoires could not be compared. Just about 8-24% of top clones turned up in all five regions of a tumor, which suggests spatial heterogeneity among tumor-infiltrating T cells.

Without any cell sorting, total RNA and DNA were co-extracted from around 18-30 mg of bulk tissue using the AllPrep DNA/RNA mini kit. Between late 2015 and March 2016, several patients in China with histopathologically diagnosed primary liver carcinoma had their tumors surgically resected. Chronic HBV infection was present in the patients, and the patients were treatment-naive at sampling. Five spatially separated regions were sampled from each tumor: the superior, inferior, left-lateral and right-lateral poles, plus the tumor centre. Histological examination found more than 75% viable tumor cells in every tumor sample. Fresh tumor and adjacent tissue pieces were bisected; one half was stored in RNAlater at -80°C, the other sent for histology.

This clonotype was obtained from a woman aged 60 to 75 with primary liver carcinoma and hepatitis B virus infection. Specimen: liver tumor tissue from sampling region 2. The cell subset or site tag for this specimen amounts to: tumor region T2, inferior pole. Recombination linked TRBV11-2 to TRBJ2-1, with a tentative D gene TRBD2 over 5 matching bases. The DNA sequence is given as TGTGCCAGCATCTTAGGTTCCCTGACTATTCACCAGTTCTTC. The translation is CASILGSLTIHQFF.